This TCR beta chain appears in the sequencing data of a study of OX40 agonist ivuxolimab in advanced cancers. Produced via immunoSEQ multiplex PCR; TCRdb's table is partial and in-frame only. The data contain about 23,000 clones, over 80% of them seen just once; the ten biggest clones take up 6.5% to 9.5%. The J segment lost 6 bases and the V segment lost 1 base, leaving 11 bases of the junction unmatched. The V gene's germline CDR1 is SGHTA and CDR2 FQGNSA. The CDR3 is 16 residues long. By share, this clone counts as medium-sized. This sequence joins TRBV7-2 and TRBJ1-2, with 7 nucleotides matching TRBD1. Specimen: CD4+ or CD8+ T cells sorted from blood, collected in a trial of the OX40 agonist ivuxolimab. The sequence was obtained from an adult with an advanced solid tumor such as melanoma, head and neck, liver or kidney cancer. For the CDR3, the DNA is TGTGCCAGCAGCTTAGTTCTAATAGGGACAGCCGATGGCTACACCTTC. It translates to CASSLVLIGTADGYTF.